Here is one T cell receptor (beta chain) with its context. Its antigen is currently unknown. The time point: persistent/refractory GD, antithyroid drugs over 5 years with positive TRAb. The authors made the TCR library using RNA they extracted from PBMCs. TCR beta libraries were built with iRepertoire HTBI primers and Arm-PCR of CDR3 regions. TCRdb re-derived calls from the multiplex PCR reads in MiXCR, one entry per CDR3 protein. The sample yields hundreds of thousands of distinct CDR3 sequences, around a fifth seen once. The sample is drawn from a study of regulatory T cells in long-lasting Graves disease. Study at large: By definition, persistent Graves' disease involved antithyroid drugs for over 5 years alongside positive TSH receptor antibodies. General study findings and limits: Persistent cases favored TRBV28, TRBJ1-2 and TRBJ2-5.

Germline V CDR1 and CDR2: SGHRS, YFSETQ. V was cut by 0 bases and J by 5 bases, with 12 bases left in between. CDR3 length: 14 residues. This chain uses TRBV5-1 with TRBJ2-7; no definite D call. The clonotype was recovered from a female donor with Graves disease. The specimen comprised peripheral blood mononuclear cells (PBMCs), sampled when the disease was refractory, from a patient treated with antithyroid drugs. CDR3 nucleotides: TGCGCCAGCAGCTTGGCGGCCCAGAACAACGAGCAGTACTTC. Its protein product is CASSLAAQNNEQYF. The full variable domain, with the rest looked up from reference TRBV5-1 and TRBJ2-7, is KAGVTQTPRYLIKTRGQQVTLSCSPISGHRSVSWYQQTPGQGLQFLFEYFSETQRNKGNFPGRFSGRQFSNSRSEMNVSTLELGDSALYLCASSLAAQNNEQYFGPGTRLTVT.